This entry lists 25 T cell receptor beta chains sequenced from one sample in a study of blood T cell repertoires in COVID-19 (dated by TCRdb to 2018 to 2020). The method was the immunoSEQ multiplex PCR assay. The source is immuneACCESS, and TCRdb retained only in-frame sequences with V and J called. Part of the clones is not carried over; for the studies checked, unresolved V genes explain less than half of this, and the remainder is unexplained. The sample data list roughly 400,000 clones, and roughly 86% of these were observed just once. The top ten hold roughly 2% of the sample. The sequencing input was PBMCs or T cells enriched from blood (not recorded which). These receptors all come from a woman between 40 and 55 years old with acute COVID-19.

CDR3 residues: CASSVTGGGSPLHF. DNA for the CDR3: TGTGCCAGCAGCGTGACAGGGGGCGGTTCACCCCTCCACTTT. V gene TRBV7-9 combines with J gene TRBJ1-6; 10 nucleotides agree with TRBD1. The CDR3 is 14 residues long. CDR1 and CDR2 (germline): SEHNR, FQNEAQ (reference sequence). J gave up 9 bases and V 5 bases, and 4 bases lay outside the gene matches. The complete variable domain, with remaining parts taken from reference TRBV7-9 and TRBJ1-6, reads DTGVSQNPRHKITKRGQNVTFRCDPISEHNRLYWYRQTLGQGPEFLTYFQNEAQLEKSRLLSDRFSAERPKGSFSTLEIQRTEQGDSAMYLCASSVTGGGSPLHFGNGTRLTVT.

The chain combines TRBV2 with TRBJ2-3; 8 bases are a match to TRBD2. The CDR3 has 17 amino acids. Germline CDR1 and CDR2: SNHLY and FYNNEI. V shed 4 bases and J 2 bases; nucleotides not matched to a gene: 11. CDR3 region: CASSGDLAGRHTDTQYF. For the CDR3, the DNA is TGTGCCAGCAGTGGGGACTTAGCGGGGAGACACACAGATACGCAGTATTTT.

The chain has TRBV6-5 and TRBJ1-1; possible D gene TRBD1, 5 bases. V was pared by 6 bases and J by 4 bases, with 15 bases between. The CDR3 runs 14 residues. Germline CDR1 and CDR2: MNHEY and SVGAGI. The CDR3 nucleotides are TGTGCCAGCAGGCTAACAGGCCCTTCCACTGAAGCTTTCTTT. Protein sequence: CASRLTGPSTEAFF.

V gene TRBV3-1 (or the pseudogene TRBV3-2) combines with J gene TRBJ2-7, with a weak D call TRBD2 (6 bases). With 5 bases removed from V and 3 bases from J, the gap between germline ends came to 20 bases. The CDR3 runs 16 residues. Germline-derived CDR1 and CDR2 are LGHDT and YNNKEL (reference sequence). The CDR3 is CASSYTRDSRDYEQYF. CDR3 coding DNA: TGTGCCAGCAGCTATACCCGGGACTCAAGGGACTACGAGCAGTACTTC.

The V gene is TRBV30, the J gene TRBJ1-6; D gene uncertain. The length of the CDR3 is 14 residues. V lost 1 base, J lost 7 bases, and 11 bases lay in between. CDR1 and CDR2 (germline): GTSNPN, SVGIG (reference sequence). The CDR3 sequence is CAWSGGVRNSPLHF. In nucleotides, the CDR3 is TGTGCCTGGAGTGGCGGGGTGAGGAATTCACCCCTCCACTTT.

The J gene is TRBJ2-2, the V gene TRBV5-4; the match to TRBD1 covers 7 bases. The trim removed 0 bases at V and 3 bases at J, leaving 2 bases unmatched. In germline, CDR1 is SGHNT, CDR2 YYREEE (reference sequence). This CDR3 comprises 15 residues. CDR3 residues: CASSLAGTDTGELFF. The CDR3 nucleotides are TGTGCCAGCAGCTTGGCCGGGACAGACACCGGGGAGCTGTTTTTT.

This clone showed up just a few times. This rearrangement joins TRBV4-2 to TRBJ2-3; 7 bases map to TRBD1. This CDR3 is built from 14 residues. Germline V lookup: CDR1 LGHNA, CDR2 YNFKEQ. V trimming: 1 base; J trimming: 4 bases; junction bases outside the gene matches: 2. This CDR3 reads CASSQGQGPDTQYF. CDR3 coding DNA: TGTGCCAGCAGCCAAGGACAGGGCCCAGATACGCAGTATTTT.

The rearrangement links TRBV5-4 to TRBJ1-4; maybe TRBD1 (6 bases). Germline CDR1 SGHNT, CDR2 YYREEE (reference sequence). V was pared by 4 bases and J by 5 bases, with 12 bases between. The length of the CDR3 is 14 residues. The CDR3 DNA is TGTGCCAGCAGCCCGGACAGCCAAAATGAAAAACTGTTTTTT. Its protein product is CASSPDSQNEKLFF.

The chain joins TRBV5-5 to TRBJ1-4; 7 bases are shared with TRBD1. The CDR3 extends over 15 amino acids. The trim removed 3 bases at V and 4 bases at J, leaving 6 bases unmatched. Germline lookup yields CDR1 SGHKS and CDR2 YYEKEE (reference sequence). The CDR3 here is CASSSTGTVNEKLFF. CDR3 DNA: TGTGCCAGCAGCTCTACCGGGACAGTTAATGAAAAACTGTTTTTT.

The chain joins TRBV11-2 to TRBJ2-7; 9 nucleotides line up with TRBD1. Germline V lookup: CDR1 SGHAT, CDR2 FQNNGV. With 4 bases clipped from V and 6 bases from J, the junction kept 7 bases outside the gene matches. This CDR3 has 14 amino acids. In DNA, the CDR3 is TGTGCCAGCAGCTCATTTACAGGGGGCGGCGAGCAGTACTTC. As protein: CASSSFTGGGEQYF.

This sequence joins TRBV9 and TRBJ1-3; D ambiguous. CDR1 and CDR2 (germline): SGDLS, YYNGEE. V lost 1 base and J 1 base, leaving 6 bases between the germline ends. This CDR3 is built from 14 residues. The DNA for the CDR3 is TGTGCCAGCAGCGTATTAGCTTCTGGAAACACCATATATTTT. This sequence encodes CASSVLASGNTIYF.

The CDR3 loop is CASSWTSGASYEQYF. The CDR3 DNA reads as TGCGCCAGCAGCTGGACTAGCGGGGCTTCCTACGAGCAGTACTTC. The chain links TRBV5-1 to TRBJ2-7; 12 bases fit TRBD2. With 3 bases clipped from V and 1 base from J, the junction kept 2 bases outside the gene matches. This CDR3 is 15 amino acids long. Germline assignment: CDR1 SGHRS and CDR2 YFSETQ.

The rearrangement links TRBV2 to TRBJ2-3; 7 nucleotides line up with TRBD1. After removal of 5 bases from V and 7 bases from J, the junction contained 3 bases not matched to a gene. The germline V gene encodes CDR1 SNHLY and CDR2 FYNNEI. There are 12 residues in the CDR3. The CDR3 sequence: CASSLRGNTQYF. DNA for the CDR3: TGTGCCAGCAGTCTCAGGGGGAATACGCAGTATTTT. The variable domain in full, with the rest retrieved from reference TRBV2 and TRBJ2-3, is EPEVTQTPSHQVTQMGQEVILRCVPISNHLYFYWYRQILGQKVEFLVSFYNNEISEKSEIFDDQFSVERPDGSNFTLKIRSTKLEDSAMYFCASSLRGNTQYFGPGTRLTVL.

J is TRBJ2-7 and V is TRBV6-6; 7 positions match TRBD2. Trimming cost V 5 bases and J 2 bases; bases outside gene matches: 18. There are 18 residues in the CDR3. From germline, CDR1 is MNHNY and CDR2 SVGAGI (reference sequence). The CDR3 sequence: CASSRTQSWGGTPYEQYF. As DNA, the CDR3 is TGTGCCAGCAGTCGAACCCAATCATGGGGGGGGACCCCCTACGAGCAGTACTTC.

This sequence joins TRBV4-1 and TRBJ2-1, with TRBD1 as a possible D gene (5 bases). This CDR3 is built from 13 residues. The germline V gene has CDR1 MGHRA and CDR2 YSYEKL. Trimming removed 0 bases at V and 7 bases at J, with 7 bases between. Here the CDR3 reads CASSQDPGNEQFF. The CDR3 DNA is TGCGCCAGCAGCCAAGACCCAGGGAATGAGCAGTTCTTC.

The J gene is TRBJ2-7, the V gene TRBV11-3; possible D gene TRBD1, 5 bases. This CDR3 contains 15 residues. Per the germline V gene, CDR1 is SGHNT and CDR2 is YENEEA. Trimming stripped 2 bases from V and 6 bases from J, with 17 bases between. CDR3 protein: CASSLFRDPLREQYF. For the CDR3, the DNA is TGTGCCAGCAGCTTATTCAGGGATCCTCTCCGCGAGCAGTACTTC.

The rearrangement joins TRBV7-2 to TRBJ2-3, with D uncertain. Looked up from germline, CDR1 is SGHTA and CDR2 is FQGNSA. V was clipped by 3 bases and J by 4 bases, with 14 bases between them. This CDR3 is built from 15 residues. The CDR3, as DNA: TGTGCCAGCAGCTTTGTGCTAGGTTCGGCAGATACGCAGTATTTT. Its protein product is CASSFVLGSADTQYF. Drawing the rest from reference TRBV7-2 and TRBJ2-3, the complete variable domain is GAGVSQSPSNKVTEKGKDVELRCDPISGHTALYWYRQSLGQGLEFLIYFQGNSAPDKSGLPSDRFSAERTGGSVSTLTIQRTQQEDSAVYLCASSFVLGSADTQYFGPGTRLTVL.

This chain joins TRBV30 and TRBJ2-1, with D unresolved. CDR3 size: 12 residues. Germline loops: CDR1 GTSNPN, CDR2 SVGIG (reference sequence). V was shortened by 0 bases and J by 11 bases, with 11 bases between the two germline ends. CDR3 coding DNA: TGTGCCTGGAGTGTGGTCCTAATAAAGCAGTTCTTC. Translated: CAWSVVLIKQFF.

The chain carries TRBV27 and TRBJ2-7; D may be TRBD1 (5 bases). The ends were cut back, 3 bases at V and 2 bases at J, with 8 bases in the middle. CDR1 and CDR2 from the germline V gene are MNHEY and SMNVEV (reference sequence). The CDR3 totals 13 residues. CDR3 bases: TGTGCCAGCAGTTTCAGGGTGGCCTACGAGCAGTACTTC. It specifies CASSFRVAYEQYF.

The J gene is TRBJ1-2, the V gene TRBV27; 7 bases agree with TRBD1. Germline V gene sequence: CDR1 MNHEY, CDR2 SMNVEV (reference sequence). CDR3 length: 15 amino acids. With V trimmed by 3 bases and J by 5 bases, 9 bases remained unmatched. Here the CDR3 reads CASSFTQPGQYGYTF. The CDR3 DNA follows: TGTGCCAGCAGTTTTACCCAACCGGGACAGTATGGCTACACCTTC.

The genes are TRBV15 and TRBJ1-6; a weak D match, TRBD1 (5 bases). Germline CDR1 reads LNHNV; CDR2 reads YYDKDF (reference sequence). This CDR3 is 15 amino acids long. Trimming pared 4 bases from V and 0 bases from J, leaving 7 bases between. CDR3 DNA sequence: TGTGCCACCAGCAAACAGGTCTCCTATAATTCACCCCTCCACTTT. Translation gives CATSKQVSYNSPLHF.

The chain is built from TRBV27 and TRBJ1-5, with 8 bases fitting TRBD1. V dropped 2 bases and J dropped 7; count of bases not matched to a gene: 10. CDR1 MNHEY and CDR2 SMNVEV come from the germline V gene (reference sequence). The CDR3 consists of 16 residues. The DNA for the CDR3 is TGTGCCAGCAGTTTAGACGGACAGGGTAGCTGGCAGCCCCAGCATTTT. This gives the protein CASSLDGQGSWQPQHF.

This clone was seen only a few times. The chain is built from TRBV2 and TRBJ1-6, with D tentatively TRBD1 (6 bases). In germline, CDR1 is SNHLY, CDR2 FYNNEI. The V end lost 9 bases, the J end lost 2 bases, and 11 bases lay between the germline ends. This CDR3 region has 14 residues. The chain's CDR3 is CARTGFPYNSPLHF. DNA for the CDR3: TGTGCCAGAACAGGGTTCCCCTATAATTCACCCCTCCACTTT.

The chain couples TRBV5-1 to TRBJ2-1; D is perhaps TRBD2 (5 bases). V lost 0 bases to trimming and J lost 0 bases, with 10 bases between them. Germline loops: CDR1 SGHRS, CDR2 YFSETQ. This CDR3 contains 16 residues. CDR3 loop: CASSLVGSGSYNEQFF. The CDR3 DNA is TGCGCCAGCAGCTTGGTGGGGAGCGGCTCCTACAATGAGCAGTTCTTC.

The chain links TRBV11-2 to TRBJ1-2; the D gene is possibly TRBD1 (6 bases). Germline lookup yields CDR1 SGHAT and CDR2 FQNNGV. CDR3 length equals 15 residues. The V gene lost 2 bases and the J gene lost 6 bases, with 16 bases spanning the gap. In nucleotides, the CDR3 is TGTGCCAGCAGCTTACTAAATGGGGGCGCGGATGGCTACACCTTC. It codes for CASSLLNGGADGYTF.